This TCR beta chain comes out of a study of blood T cell repertoires in COVID-19. Libraries were prepared by immunoSEQ multiplex PCR; TCRdb keeps only in-frame clonotypes and omits some of them. The sample includes around 120,000 clones, about 79% of them seen just once. Germline values: CDR1 MDHEN, CDR2 SYDVKM. V dropped 6 bases and J dropped 3; count of bases not matched to a gene: 12. This CDR3 is built from 19 residues. What was sequenced was peripheral blood. The rearrangement joins TRBV28 to TRBJ2-1; TRBD2 matches 15 bases. This clonotype was obtained from a woman older than 75 with acute or convalescent COVID-19. In DNA, the CDR3 is TGTGCCAGCAGCCGAACGGGACTAGCGGGAGGCCCAAACTACAATGAGCAGTTCTTC. This gives the protein CASSRTGLAGGPNYNEQFF. Using reference TRBV28 and TRBJ2-1 for the parts outside the CDR3, the full variable domain is DVKVTQSSRYLVKRTGEKVFLECVQDMDHENMFWYRQDPGLGLRLIYFSYDVKMKEKGDIPEGYSVSREKKERFSLILESASTNQTSMYLCASSRTGLAGGPNYNEQFFGPGTRLTVL.